Following are 9 T cell receptor beta chains from one sample sequenced in a study of early T cells in non-severe SARS-CoV-2 infection. TCRdb recomputed calls from the 5' RACE reads with MiXCR, one row per CDR3 protein. The sample lists tens of thousands of distinct CDR3 sequences; approximately 5% were seen once. Source material: whole blood. These TCRs come from an adult who was a healthcare worker with PCR-confirmed SARS-CoV-2 infection or an uninfected control (not recorded which).

In regard to this clonotype: This may arise from a read error, as a much more abundant clone is one base away. This rearrangement joins TRBV5-1 to TRBJ2-7; D call uncertain. Germline CDR1 is SGHRS and CDR2 is YFSETQ. The CDR3 is 15 residues long. Trimming took off 4 bases at V and 9 bases at J, with 23 bases between the two ends. CDR3 amino acids: CASSLPRTGLSGQYF. DNA for the CDR3: TGCGCCAGCAGCCTACCCAGGACGGGCCTCTCGGGGCAGTACTTC.

This clonotype has a handful of counts. This rearrangement joins TRBV10-3 to TRBJ2-2, with D hard to call. The V end was cut by 7 bases, the J end by 2 bases, with 14 bases between. The CDR3 is made up of 15 amino acids. The germline V gene encodes CDR1 ENHRY and CDR2 SYGVKD. The CDR3 region is CAITESLSNTGELFF. The DNA of the CDR3 is TGTGCCATCACCGAAAGTCTCAGCAACACCGGGGAGCTGTTTTTT.

This clonotype was counted a few times. The rearrangement uses TRBV19 and TRBJ2-5; 11 bases fit TRBD2. V trimming: 10 bases; J trimming: 5 bases; junction bases outside the gene matches: 9. Germline V gives CDR1 LNHDA, CDR2 SQIVND (reference sequence). The CDR3 consists of 14 residues. CDR3 residues: CATDTSGSGETQYF. Written as DNA, the CDR3 is TGTGCCACCGACACTAGCGGGAGTGGGGAGACCCAGTACTTC.

This clonotype was detected ten times or more. CDR3 protein: CASSSGMHPTGELFF. The CDR3 nucleotides read TGTGCCAGTAGTAGCGGGATGCACCCAACCGGGGAGCTGTTTTTT. The chain joins TRBV19 to TRBJ2-2; D possibly corresponds to TRBD2 (6 bases). This CDR3 contains 15 residues. V was trimmed by 4 bases and J by 5 bases, leaving 14 bases between them. In germline, CDR1 is LNHDA, CDR2 SQIVND (reference sequence).

This clonotype came up a few times. The chain has TRBV7-9 and TRBJ2-2; D possibly corresponds to TRBD2 (6 bases). Germline values: CDR1 SEHNR, CDR2 FQNEAQ (reference sequence). CDR3 length: 15 amino acids. The V gene lost 2 bases and the J gene lost 5 bases, with 12 bases spanning the gap. CDR3 residues: CASSLLASGTGELFF. CDR3 DNA: TGTGCCAGCAGCTTACTAGCGTCGGGAACCGGGGAGCTGTTTTTT.

By sample share, this clonotype is medium-sized. The chain links TRBV6-5 to TRBJ1-1, with TRBD1 identical over 8 bases. Trimming took 7 bases from V and 2 from J; bases not matched to a gene: 6. The CDR3 contains 14 residues. Per germline, CDR1 MNHEY and CDR2 SVGAGI. The CDR3 DNA is TGTGCCAGCAACAGGGGGAACCTAAACACTGAAGCTTTCTTT. Translated: CASNRGNLNTEAFF.

This chain's CDR3 is CASSRQGFYEQYF. CDR3 nucleotide sequence: TGTGCCAGCAGCCGACAGGGATTCTACGAGCAGTACTTC. The chain couples TRBV6-5 to TRBJ2-7; 7 bases fit TRBD1. The CDR3 is made up of 13 amino acids. J gave up 3 bases and V 6 bases, and 5 bases lay outside the gene matches. Per germline, CDR1 MNHEY and CDR2 SVGAGI.

This clonotype was detected ten times or more. The rearrangement links TRBV6-5 to TRBJ2-4; a possible D gene is TRBD2 (6 bases). V gave up 6 bases and J gave up 0 bases, with 9 bases separating them. The CDR3 has 14 amino acids. Germline V gene sequence: CDR1 MNHEY, CDR2 SVGAGI. For the CDR3, the DNA is TGTGCCAGCAGGCGGGGAGAAGCCAAAAACATTCAGTACTTC. Translation gives CASRRGEAKNIQYF.

This clonotype was seen repeatedly, ten times or more. The chain uses TRBV11-2 and TRBJ2-3, with D perhaps TRBD2 (6 bases). With 5 bases removed from V and 2 bases from J, the gap between germline ends came to 8 bases. CDR1 and CDR2 (germline): SGHAT, FQNNGV. The CDR3 length is 13 residues. CDR3 sequence reads: CASSRTTTDTQYF. CDR3 sequence (DNA): TGTGCCAGCAGCCGGACTACCACAGATACGCAGTATTTT.